This TCR beta chain was sequenced during a study of T cell repertoires in ileal Crohn's disease. CDR1 GTSNPN and CDR2 SVGIG come from the germline V gene (reference sequence). V lost 3 bases, J lost 3 bases, and 14 bases lay in between. This CDR3 spans 14 amino acids. The method was immunoSEQ multiplex PCR; TCRdb's version includes in-frame clones alone and lacks a portion of them. The sample shows about 12,000 clones, 80% to 85% of them seen only once. Described time point: neoterminal ileum biopsy at postoperative endoscopy, about 6 months after surgery. Sequenced input: ileal tissue. This chain links TRBV30 with TRBJ1-2, with D perhaps TRBD1 (6 bases). The clonotype comes from an adult with Crohn's disease. For the CDR3, the DNA is TGTGCCTGGAGCAAAGGGGGGGCCGACTATGGCTACACCTTC. This codes for CAWSKGGADYGYTF.